This TCR beta chain was profiled in a study of cytomegalovirus exposure and HLA in healthy donors. General study results and limits: Productive status was seen about 90% or about 30% of the time for most TCR beta V segments in an earlier analysis.

The length of the CDR3 is 14 residues. As for this clone: Antigen: not known.

The PCR was carried out with 60 Vbeta primers and 13 Jbeta primers. The protocol was immunoSEQ multiplex PCR, while the TCRdb copy is restricted to in-frame clones and leaves out a portion. The sample lists about 90,000 clones; approximately 80% were seen once. The V call is TRBV21-1, the J call TRBJ2-7; TRBD1, the table's D call, lacks a check against the DNA. TRBV21-1 is described as a pseudogene. The sequenced sample consisted of PBMCs. The clonotype comes from a man aged 30 to 39 in good health and CMV-seronegative. The CDR3 region has the DNA TGTGCCAGCAGCAAATATAACAGCCCGTGTAAGCAGTACTTC. It specifies CASSKYNSPCKQYF.